These 14 T cell receptor beta chains originate from one sample sequenced in a study of blood T cells in healthy people across ages (dated by TCRdb to about 2015). Library prep was done by 5' RACE. TCRdb shows the sequencer as Illumina HiSeq 2500. A second roughly 6 to 11 cycle PCR used a sample-barcoded 5' primer and a J-beta primer mix. TCRdb's own reprocessing of the public reads used fastp at Q25 and MiXCR and kept productive beta chains. All rows with the same CDR3 protein become a single entry with the most common DNA and genes. The table for this sample lists 1.6 million or so distinct CDR3 sequences; roughly 30% of them were counted only once. The top ten clones comprise roughly 12% of the sample. Sequencing input: blood. These receptors came from a woman in her 30s in good health.

The chain carries TRBV7-9 and TRBJ1-4; the match to TRBD1 covers 9 bases. The CDR3 covers 15 residues. CDR1 is SEHNR, CDR2 FQNEAQ, per germline (reference sequence). After removal of 6 bases from V and 7 bases from J, the junction contained 9 bases not matched to a gene. CDR3 loop: CASRDTGGRGEKLFF. In DNA, the CDR3 is TGTGCCAGCAGAGATACAGGGGGCCGGGGTGAAAAACTGTTTTTT.

This clonotype appeared a few times. V is TRBV29-1 and J is TRBJ2-1, with no clear D. Trimming left V 7 bases short and J 9 bases short, with 16 bases between. The CDR3 extends over 12 amino acids. CDR1 is SQVTM and CDR2 is ANQGSEA in the germline V gene. CDR3 sequence: CSAEIALGEQFF. In DNA, the CDR3 is TGCAGCGCCGAGATAGCCCTAGGTGAGCAGTTCTTC.

This chain joins TRBV6-1 and TRBJ1-5; no definite D call. The germline V gene has CDR1 MNHNS and CDR2 SASEGT. Between the trimmed V and J ends, which lost 3 bases and 7 bases, there was a span of 13 bases. The CDR3 length is 14 residues. CDR3 region: CASSEDGSKQPQHF. The CDR3, as DNA: TGTGCCAGCAGTGAGGACGGGAGTAAACAGCCCCAGCATTTT.

This clonotype showed up many times. The V gene is TRBV15, the J gene TRBJ2-5, with D uncertain. Trimming pared 4 bases from V and 2 bases from J, leaving 11 bases between. The V gene's germline CDR1 is LNHNV and CDR2 YYDKDF (reference sequence). This CDR3 has 14 amino acids. The CDR3 DNA sequence: TGTGCCACCAGCAAATACACAGATCAAGAGACCCAGTACTTC. It yields the protein CATSKYTDQETQYF.

This clonotype has a count of ten or more. The CDR3 is CASSVGEDTQYF. Written as DNA, the CDR3 is TGTGCCAGCAGCGTAGGGGAGGATACGCAGTATTTT. The J gene is TRBJ2-3, the V gene TRBV9; D possibly corresponds to TRBD2 (5 bases). Trimming took 0 bases from V and 6 from J, leaving 5 bases between them. The CDR3 runs to 12 residues. Germline V gives CDR1 SGDLS, CDR2 YYNGEE.

The CDR3 loop reads CASTLAEEDEQFF. CDR3 nucleotides: TGTGCCAGCACCCTCGCTGAAGAGGATGAGCAGTTCTTC. The genes are TRBV6-1 and TRBJ2-1; unclear D gene. V was cut by 7 bases and J by 8 bases, with 15 bases left in between. The CDR3 covers 13 residues. Germline V gene sequence: CDR1 MNHNS, CDR2 SASEGT.

This clonotype showed up just a few times. V and J are TRBV25-1 and TRBJ1-2; 9 nucleotides match TRBD1. Germline CDR1 is MGHDK and CDR2 is SYGVNS. The CDR3 length is 16 residues. Losses at the gene ends were 4 bases for V and 3 bases for J; bases not matched to a gene: 9. For the CDR3, the DNA is TGTGCCAGCAGTGGAACCGGGACAGGGTACGACTATGGCTACACCTTC. Its translation is CASSGTGTGYDYGYTF.

This clonotype turned up a few times. The chain employs TRBV6-1 and TRBJ2-7; TRBD1 might be the D (5 bases). With 4 bases removed from V and 2 bases from J, the gap between germline ends came to 15 bases. This CDR3 is built from 15 residues. CDR1 and CDR2 from the germline V gene are MNHNS and SASEGT. The CDR3: CASSGPGSHTYEQYF. The DNA for the CDR3 is TGTGCCAGCAGTGGCCCAGGGTCCCACACCTACGAGCAGTACTTC.

This clonotype was seen a few times. The V call is TRBV7-6, the J call TRBJ2-1, with 7 nucleotides matching TRBD1. Germline-derived CDR1 and CDR2 are SGHVS and FNYEAQ. The length of the CDR3 is 15 residues. V was clipped by 4 bases and J by 4 bases; unmatched bases: 7. CDR3 sequence: CASSSQTGTYNEQFF. The CDR3 DNA reads as TGTGCCAGCAGCTCACAGACAGGGACGTACAATGAGCAGTTCTTC. The entire variable domain, with the rest obtained from reference TRBV7-6 and TRBJ2-1, is as follows: GAGVSQSPRYKVTKRGQDVALRCDPISGHVSLYWYRQALGQGPEFLTYFNYEAQQDKSGLPNDRFSAERPEGSISTLTIQRTEQRDSAMYRCASSSQTGTYNEQFFGPGTRLTVL.

The rearrangement links TRBV20-1 to TRBJ2-3, with 8 positions matching TRBD1. Per germline, CDR1 DFQATT and CDR2 SNEGSKA (reference sequence). This CDR3 contains 16 residues. V lost 3 bases to trimming and J lost 0 bases; unmatched junction nucleotides: 8. This CDR3 is CSARDPGQESTDTQYF. In nucleotides, the CDR3 is TGCAGTGCTAGGGATCCGGGACAGGAGAGCACAGATACGCAGTATTTT.

The rearrangement uses TRBV20-1 and TRBJ2-1; D is undetermined. This CDR3 comprises 19 residues. In germline, CDR1 is DFQATT, CDR2 SNEGSKA (reference sequence). V was pared by 0 bases and J by 0 bases, with 21 bases between. CDR3 sequence: CSARDPDRTGRSSYNEQFF. In nucleotides, the CDR3 is TGCAGTGCTAGAGATCCAGACCGCACGGGCCGGAGCTCCTACAATGAGCAGTTCTTC.

The chain employs TRBV9 and TRBJ1-1; the D gene is possibly TRBD1 (5 bases). CDR1 is SGDLS and CDR2 is YYNGEE in the germline V gene. The CDR3 is 13 residues long. Trimming pared 3 bases from V and 3 bases from J, leaving 9 bases between. CDR3: CASSDDSYTEAFF. The CDR3 DNA follows: TGTGCCAGCAGCGACGACAGCTACACTGAAGCTTTCTTT.

This chain connects TRBV4-1 to TRBJ1-1; TRBD1 aligns across 7 bases. Trimming took 1 base from V and 11 from J; bases not matched to a gene: 10. The CDR3 has 14 residues. CDR1 is MGHRA and CDR2 is YSYEKL in the germline V gene. The CDR3 DNA is TGCGCCAGCAGCCAAGGCGGGACAGCCATGGGGGCTTTCTTT. Its translation is CASSQGGTAMGAFF.

This clonotype was seen a single time. V gene TRBV27 combines with J gene TRBJ2-2, with 9 bases aligning to TRBD2. With 8 bases clipped from V and 7 bases from J, the junction kept 11 bases outside the gene matches. The length of the CDR3 is 15 residues. Per the germline V gene, CDR1 is MNHEY and CDR2 is SMNVEV (reference sequence). The CDR3 DNA follows: TGTGCCAGCTCCTTGCGGGGGGGCCAGAGCGGGGAGCTGTTTTTT. As protein: CASSLRGGQSGELFF.